This T cell receptor (beta chain) was recovered during a study of beta chain features in type 1 diabetes (dated by TCRdb to the late 2010s). For the wider study: Mean age, gender distribution, total cell number and subset yield did not differ between patients and healthy donors. In the study, TCRB repertoires of sorted circulating CD4+ T cell subsets from recently diagnosed type 1 diabetes patients were compared with those of matched healthy donors. A total of around 100 million sorted cells were examined across all samples, and RNA yield correlated strongly with the number of cells per subset. Whereas all 28 donors provided naive and central memory subsets, regulatory and stem cell-like memory subsets were isolated from just 8 patients and about 8 healthy donors.

Study-level results and caveats: In all four CD4+ subsets, TCRB CDR3 length was moderately but significantly shorter in type 1 diabetes patients. Only small numbers of individuals were included in the HLA sub-analyses, which left unresolved whether HLA type had any influence on TCRB rearrangement. Shorter templates might have been favored by PCR, but patient and control samples were amplified and corrected together, so both groups would have been affected equally by any skew. Because cDNA was sequenced instead of genomic DNA, activated cells with high expression could be over-represented, although the groups did not differ in activation or CD3 levels. The naive, central memory and regulatory TCRB repertoires appeared to resemble one another more closely among patients than among healthy donors. Patients with type 1 diabetes made fewer insertions and deleted more nucleotides at VDJ recombination sites, implying thymic rearrangement abnormalities.

V was cut back by 6 bases and J by 4 bases, leaving a gap of 25 bases between them. For CDR1 and CDR2, the germline V gene lists SQVTM and ANQGSEA. The CDR3 numbers 17 residues from cysteine through phenylalanine. Only the CDR3 DNA is retained, 51 bases long and in frame from the first base. A single peripheral blood draw of roughly 0.11 L on average was collected from each donor into heparinised tubes. A BD FACSAria II and a panel including CD45RO, CCR7, CD25, CD127, CD95 and CD27 were used to sort naive, central memory, regulatory and stem cell-like memory CD4+ T cells. A purity above 98% was achieved for all sorted populations. PBMCs were separated immediately by Lymphoprep density gradient centrifugation and were stained directly, without being cultured. To minimize batch effects, samples were stained and sorted in pairs, one healthy donor with one patient per experiment. As to this clone: This clone's antigen is unknown. Within one base of it there is no much larger clone, and no base qualities were kept.

The entire amount of isolated RNA was reverse transcribed using the High Capacity cDNA Reverse Transcription Kit, so the sequenced TCRB transcripts were expressed ones. Deep immunoSEQ sequencing was performed on naive, central memory and regulatory T cell samples, with an average of roughly 3.3 million total reads per sample. Sorted cells were lysed in RLT buffer, and RNA was extracted using DNase-treated RNeasy Micro or Mini kits according to cell number. Each cell subset was processed separately to prevent cross-contamination, with patient and healthy donor samples processed together. The immunoSEQ multiplex PCR was used to amplify TCRB sequences from cDNA, generating 87-bp fragments that spanned the CDR3 region. Sequencing of the amplicons was done on the Illumina HiSeq platform. On the study's bioinformatics: Synthetic template baselines were used to correct PCR bias computationally, reads within Hamming distance 2 were collapsed together, and singletons that could not be merged were discarded. Reads were aligned against IMGT to assign V, D and J genes, CDR3 length and insertions or deletions at six rearrangement sites. Within each subset, clonotype counts were normalized to sorted cell number, and only after that were true diversity and Gini coefficients computed with the tcR R package. Repertoire sharing was quantified using the overlap coefficient calculated on TCRB nucleotide sequences. Out-of-frame TCRB sequences from naive cells were analyzed to stand in for the pre-selection repertoire. TCRdb stores this immuneACCESS table with in-frame sequences only. Part of the clones is absent; in the studies checked, under half of the shortfall reflects unresolved V genes, and no reason is known for the rest. V and J calls and clone size come straight from that table; D and trimming were deduced from the DNA. Recorded for this sample are approximately 260,000 clones; around 25% of them occurred a single time. 0.012% of the sample is taken by the ten largest.

The TCR was taken from a woman younger than 45 with type 1 diabetes. The sample consisted of naive CD4+ T cells from blood. What the cell subset or site label conveys for this sample: true naive CD4+ T cells. This chain joins TRBV29-1 to TRBJ2-1; a tentative D match to TRBD2 spans 7 bases. This receptor carries the CDR3 CSVLRGATTRIYNEQFF. The nucleotide sequence reads as follows: TGCAGCGTCCTCCGGGGGGCTACAACCCGAATTTACAATGAGCAGTTCTTC.